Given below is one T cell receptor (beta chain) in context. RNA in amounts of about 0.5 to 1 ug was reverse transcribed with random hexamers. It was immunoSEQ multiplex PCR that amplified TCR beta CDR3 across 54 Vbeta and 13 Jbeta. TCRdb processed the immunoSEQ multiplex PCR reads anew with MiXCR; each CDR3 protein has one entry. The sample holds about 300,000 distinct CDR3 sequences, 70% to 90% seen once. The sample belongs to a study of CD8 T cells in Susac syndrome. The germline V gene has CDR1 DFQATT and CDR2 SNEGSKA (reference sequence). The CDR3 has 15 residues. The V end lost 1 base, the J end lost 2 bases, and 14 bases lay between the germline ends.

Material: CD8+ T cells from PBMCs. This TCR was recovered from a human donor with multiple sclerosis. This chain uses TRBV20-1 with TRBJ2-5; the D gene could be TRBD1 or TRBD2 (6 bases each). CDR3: CSARAEGDSQETQYF. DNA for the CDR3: TGCAGTGCTAGAGCTGAGGGGGACTCTCAAGAGACCCAGTACTTC.